The next 7 T cell receptor beta chains were all read from a single sample in a study of early stage breast cancer tumors. Measured with immunoSEQ multiplex PCR; TCRdb has only the in-frame clones, and not every one. This sample has about 25,000 clones, with roughly 64% found just once. Material: breast tumor tissue. All receptors derive from a person aged 55 to 75 with breast cancer.

The chain employs TRBV28 and TRBJ2-7, with 14 positions matching TRBD2. CDR3 length equals 17 residues. V dropped 5 bases and J dropped 6; count of bases not matched to a gene: 12. In germline, CDR1 is MDHEN, CDR2 SYDVKM. CDR3 DNA: TGTGCCAGCAGTCAACTTGGGACTAGCGGGAGATTAGCCGAGCAGTACTTC. Its protein is CASSQLGTSGRLAEQYF.

This chain links TRBV4-3 with TRBJ2-2; 7 bases match TRBD1. The CDR3 totals 16 residues. Germline CDR1 is LGHNA and CDR2 is YSLEER. Unmatched junction bases numbered 6, after V lost 0 bases and J lost 5 bases. The CDR3 nucleotides read TGCGCCAGCAGCCAAGATGGACAGGTACTGACCGGGGAGCTGTTTTTT. This encodes CASSQDGQVLTGELFF.

V and J are TRBV9 and TRBJ2-1, with 8 bases matching TRBD2. Germline V CDR1 and CDR2: SGDLS, YYNGEE. The V gene end was trimmed by 1 base and the J gene end by 9 bases; junction bases not matched to a gene: 9. This CDR3 is 15 amino acids long. The CDR3 nucleotides read TGTGCCAGCAGCGTAAGTAACGGGAGGGCCAGTGAGCAGTTCTTC. Its protein is CASSVSNGRASEQFF.

This clone ranks as medium-sized (0.01 to 0.1%). The chain joins TRBV7-2 to TRBJ2-1; TRBD2 matches at 15 bases. CDR3 length equals 16 residues. Losses at the gene ends were 5 bases for V and 7 bases for J; bases not matched to a gene: 6. CDR1 is SGHTA and CDR2 is FQGNSA in the germline V gene. The CDR3, as DNA: TGTGCCAGCAGCACCCTGGGGACTAGCGGGAGGAATGAGCAGTTCTTC. Translating gives CASSTLGTSGRNEQFF.

The chain is built from TRBV6-6 and TRBJ2-7; weak D call: TRBD1 (6 bases). The CDR3 has 14 residues. V was pared by 5 bases and J by 4 bases, with 15 bases between. Per germline, CDR1 MNHNY and CDR2 SVGAGI (reference sequence). Written as DNA, the CDR3 is TGTGCCAGCAGTACCAGGGGACGCGTTTACGAGCAGTACTTC. This gives the protein CASSTRGRVYEQYF.

The chain joins TRBV9 to TRBJ1-4; 9 bases fit TRBD1. The germline gives CDR1 SGDLS, CDR2 YYNGEE. The CDR3 runs to 14 residues. With V trimmed by 0 bases and J by 7 bases, 1 base remained unmatched. The CDR3 sequence: CASSVEGQGEKLFF. As DNA, the CDR3 is TGTGCCAGCAGCGTAGAGGGACAGGGTGAAAAACTGTTTTTT.

This clone was seen only a few times. The chain joins TRBV18 to TRBJ1-2; tentatively, D is TRBD1 (6 bases). The ends were cut back, 1 base at V and 5 bases at J, with 11 bases in the middle. The CDR3 loop spans 14 amino acids. The V gene's germline CDR1 is KGHSH and CDR2 LQKENI. This CDR3 reads CASSPLGGLYGYTF. For the CDR3, the DNA is TGTGCCAGCTCACCACTGGGGGGGCTTTATGGCTACACCTTC.